This TCR beta chain was recorded in a study of tumor and adjacent non-tumor tissue in lung cancer. This CDR3 spans 17 amino acids. Germline V CDR1 and CDR2: SGHNT, YYREEE (reference sequence). RNA was extracted from bulk tissue without any cell sorting. Three rounds of nested PCR, following a modified ARM-PCR protocol, produced the TCRbeta library. TCRdb fed the multiplex PCR reads into MiXCR, producing one record per CDR3 protein. The table shows approximately 86,000 distinct CDR3 sequences, with 72% occurring only once. In the case of this clonotype: One end of the junction is discordant with germline, which a read error may explain.

The TCR was taken from a woman aged 40-49 years with non-small cell lung cancer. What was sequenced was lung tumor tissue. The chain is built from TRBV5-4 and TRBJ2-1; 10 positions match TRBD1. In nucleotides, the CDR3 is TGTGCCAGCGGCACAGGGACAGGGGTGGTGGGCTACACTGAGCAGTTCTTC. Translated: CASGTGTGVVGYTEQFF.